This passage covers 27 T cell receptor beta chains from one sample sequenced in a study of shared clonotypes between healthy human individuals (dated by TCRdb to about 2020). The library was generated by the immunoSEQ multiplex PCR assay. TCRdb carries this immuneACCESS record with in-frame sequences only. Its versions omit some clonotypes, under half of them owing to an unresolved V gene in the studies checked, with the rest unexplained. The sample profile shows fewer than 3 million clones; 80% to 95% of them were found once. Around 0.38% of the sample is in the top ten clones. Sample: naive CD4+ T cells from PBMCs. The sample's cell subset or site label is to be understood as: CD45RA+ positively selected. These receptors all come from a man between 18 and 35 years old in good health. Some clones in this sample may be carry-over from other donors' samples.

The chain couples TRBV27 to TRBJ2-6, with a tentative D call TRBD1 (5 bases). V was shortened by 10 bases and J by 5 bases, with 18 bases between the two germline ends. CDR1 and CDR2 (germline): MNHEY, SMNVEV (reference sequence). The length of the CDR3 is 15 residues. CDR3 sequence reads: CATGRGTLRANVLTF. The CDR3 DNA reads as TGTGCCACCGGAAGGGGTACCCTGAGGGCCAACGTCCTGACTTTC.

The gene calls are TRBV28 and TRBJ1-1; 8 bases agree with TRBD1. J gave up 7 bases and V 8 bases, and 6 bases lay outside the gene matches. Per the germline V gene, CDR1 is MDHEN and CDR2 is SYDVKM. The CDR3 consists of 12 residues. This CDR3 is CASLRTGSEAFF. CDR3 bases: TGTGCCAGCCTCAGGACAGGGAGTGAAGCTTTCTTT.

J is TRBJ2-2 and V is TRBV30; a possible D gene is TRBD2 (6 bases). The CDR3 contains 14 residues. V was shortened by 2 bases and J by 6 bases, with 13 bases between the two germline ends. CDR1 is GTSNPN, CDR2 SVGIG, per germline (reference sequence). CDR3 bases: TGTGCCTGGAGTCTACAGGCGGGGTCCGGGGAGCTGTTTTTT. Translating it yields CAWSLQAGSGELFF. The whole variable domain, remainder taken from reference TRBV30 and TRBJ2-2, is SQTIHQWPATLVQPVGSPLSLECTVEGTSNPNLYWYRQAAGRGLQLLFYSVGIGQISSEVPQNLSASRPQDRQFILSSKKLLLSDSGFYLCAWSLQAGSGELFFGEGSRLTVL.

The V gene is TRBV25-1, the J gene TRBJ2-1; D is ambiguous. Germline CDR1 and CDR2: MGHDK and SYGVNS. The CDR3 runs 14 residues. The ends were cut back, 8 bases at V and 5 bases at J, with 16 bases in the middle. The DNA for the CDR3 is TGTGCCAGCCGTCCCTCGAGATGGGACAATGAGCAGTTCTTC. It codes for CASRPSRWDNEQFF. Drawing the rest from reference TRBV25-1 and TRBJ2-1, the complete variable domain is EADIYQTPRYLVIGTGKKITLECSQTMGHDKMYWYQQDPGMELHLIHYSYGVNSTEKGDLSSESTVSRIRTEHFPLTLESARPSHTSQYLCASRPSRWDNEQFFGPGTRLTVL.

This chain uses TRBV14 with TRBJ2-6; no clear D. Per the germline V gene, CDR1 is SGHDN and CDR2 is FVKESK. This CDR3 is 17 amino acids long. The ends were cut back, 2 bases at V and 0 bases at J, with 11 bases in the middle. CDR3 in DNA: TGTGCCAGCAGCCAAATGGTAGGAAGCTCTGGGGCCAACGTCCTGACTTTC. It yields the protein CASSQMVGSSGANVLTF.

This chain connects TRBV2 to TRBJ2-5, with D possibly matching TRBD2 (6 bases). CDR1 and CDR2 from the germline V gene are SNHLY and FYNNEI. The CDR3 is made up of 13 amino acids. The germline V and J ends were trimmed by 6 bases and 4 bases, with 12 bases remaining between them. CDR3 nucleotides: TGTGCCAGCAGGGATTCGGGAGTAGAGACCCAGTACTTC. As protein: CASRDSGVETQYF.

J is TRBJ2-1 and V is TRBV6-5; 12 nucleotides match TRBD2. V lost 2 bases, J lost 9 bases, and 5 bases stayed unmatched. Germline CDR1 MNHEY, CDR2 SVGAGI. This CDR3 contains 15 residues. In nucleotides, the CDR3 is TGTGCCAGCAGTTACATGTCTAGCGGGAGGGGTGAGCAGTTCTTC. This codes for CASSYMSSGRGEQFF.

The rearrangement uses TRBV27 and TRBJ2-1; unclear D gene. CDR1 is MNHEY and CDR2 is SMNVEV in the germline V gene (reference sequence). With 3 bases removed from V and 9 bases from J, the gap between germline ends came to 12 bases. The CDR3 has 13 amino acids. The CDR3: CASSFPQQGEQFF. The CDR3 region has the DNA TGTGCCAGCAGTTTCCCCCAGCAAGGTGAGCAGTTCTTC.

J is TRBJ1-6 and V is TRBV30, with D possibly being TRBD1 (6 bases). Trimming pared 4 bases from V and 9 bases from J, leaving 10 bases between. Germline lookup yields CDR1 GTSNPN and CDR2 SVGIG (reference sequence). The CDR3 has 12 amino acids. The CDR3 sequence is CAWTGGGSPLHF. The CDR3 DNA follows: TGTGCCTGGACCGGGGGCGGTTCACCCCTCCACTTT.

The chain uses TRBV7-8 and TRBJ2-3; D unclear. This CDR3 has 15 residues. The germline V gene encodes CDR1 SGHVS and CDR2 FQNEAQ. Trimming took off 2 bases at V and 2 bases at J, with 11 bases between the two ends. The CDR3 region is CASSLQTAPTDTQYF. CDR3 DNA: TGTGCCAGCAGCTTACAGACGGCCCCCACAGATACGCAGTATTTT.

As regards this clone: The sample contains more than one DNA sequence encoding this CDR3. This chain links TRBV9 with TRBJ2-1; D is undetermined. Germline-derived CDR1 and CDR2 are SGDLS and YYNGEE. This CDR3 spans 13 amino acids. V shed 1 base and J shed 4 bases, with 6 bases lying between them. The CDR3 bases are TGTGCCAGCAGCGTATCCACTTACAATGAGCAGTTCTTC. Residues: CASSVSTYNEQFF.

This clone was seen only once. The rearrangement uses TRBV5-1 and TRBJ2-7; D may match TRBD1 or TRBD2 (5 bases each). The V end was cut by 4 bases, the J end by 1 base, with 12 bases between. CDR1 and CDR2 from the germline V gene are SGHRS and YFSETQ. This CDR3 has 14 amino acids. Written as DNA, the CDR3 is TGCGCCAGCAGCCAGCTTTGGGGGTCCTACGAGCAGTACTTC. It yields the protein CASSQLWGSYEQYF.

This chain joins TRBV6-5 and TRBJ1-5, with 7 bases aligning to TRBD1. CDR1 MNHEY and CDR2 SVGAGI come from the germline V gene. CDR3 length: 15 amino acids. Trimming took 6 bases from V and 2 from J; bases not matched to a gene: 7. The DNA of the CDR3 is TGTGCCAGCAGCCCACAGGGGCGAGGCAATCAGCCCCAGCATTTT. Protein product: CASSPQGRGNQPQHF.

CDR3 in DNA: TGTGCCAGCAGTGGGGGGATCTCATGGGACACCGGGGAGCTGTTTTTT. Protein sequence: CASSGGISWDTGELFF. The rearrangement uses TRBV25-1 and TRBJ2-2; D possibly matches TRBD1 or TRBD2 (5 bases each). V was pared by 4 bases and J by 3 bases, with 15 bases between. Germline values: CDR1 MGHDK, CDR2 SYGVNS. This CDR3 has 16 amino acids.

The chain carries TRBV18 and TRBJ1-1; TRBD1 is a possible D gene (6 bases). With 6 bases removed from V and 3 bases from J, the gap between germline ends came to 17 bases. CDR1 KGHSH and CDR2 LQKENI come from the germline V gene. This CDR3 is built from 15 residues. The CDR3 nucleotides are TGTGCCAGCTCTCGGGGGGACAATCGGTACACTGAAGCTTTCTTT. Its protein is CASSRGDNRYTEAFF.

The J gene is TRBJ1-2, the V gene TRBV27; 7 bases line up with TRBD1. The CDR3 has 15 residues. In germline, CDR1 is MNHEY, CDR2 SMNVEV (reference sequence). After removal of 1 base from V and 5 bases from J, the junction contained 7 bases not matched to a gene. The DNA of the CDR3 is TGTGCCAGCAGTTTATACCACAGGGGCCCATATGGCTACACCTTC. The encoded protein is CASSLYHRGPYGYTF.

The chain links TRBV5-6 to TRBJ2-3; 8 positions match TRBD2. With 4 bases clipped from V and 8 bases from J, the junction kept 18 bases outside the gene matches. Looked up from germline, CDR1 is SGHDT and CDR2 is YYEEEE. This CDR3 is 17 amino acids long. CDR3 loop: CASSPRLIAGRGGTQYF. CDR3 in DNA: TGTGCCAGCAGCCCGAGACTCATAGCGGGGAGAGGGGGTACGCAGTATTTT.

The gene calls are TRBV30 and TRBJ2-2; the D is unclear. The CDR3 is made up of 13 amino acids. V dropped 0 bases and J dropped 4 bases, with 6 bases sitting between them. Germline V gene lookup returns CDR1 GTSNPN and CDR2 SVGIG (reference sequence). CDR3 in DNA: TGTGCCTGGAGTGTACGAGTCACCGGGGAGCTGTTTTTT. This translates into CAWSVRVTGELFF.

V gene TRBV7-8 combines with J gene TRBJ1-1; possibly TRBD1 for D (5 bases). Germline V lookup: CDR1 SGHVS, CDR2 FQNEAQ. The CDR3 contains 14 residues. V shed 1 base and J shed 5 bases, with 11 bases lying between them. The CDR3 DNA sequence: TGTGCCAGCAGCTTAGACGACAGCGGGACTGAAGCTTTCTTT. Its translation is CASSLDDSGTEAFF.

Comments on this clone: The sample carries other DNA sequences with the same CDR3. The CDR3 region is CASSLTGGRSYEQYF. The CDR3 DNA reads as TGTGCCAGCAGCCTGACAGGGGGCAGGTCCTACGAGCAGTACTTC. This sequence joins TRBV28 and TRBJ2-7, with 10 bases lining up with TRBD1. J gave up 1 base and V 6 bases, and 6 bases lay outside the gene matches. CDR1 and CDR2 (germline): MDHEN, SYDVKM. The CDR3 extends over 15 amino acids.

CDR3: CASSQGRSSGRAKNIQYF. The CDR3 coding sequence is TGCGCCAGCAGCCAAGGGAGATCTAGCGGGAGAGCCAAAAACATTCAGTACTTC. The chain has TRBV4-1 and TRBJ2-4, with 10 bases aligning to TRBD2. Germline V gene data show CDR1 as MGHRA and CDR2 as YSYEKL. The CDR3 spans 18 residues. V gave up 1 base and J gave up 0 bases; unmatched junction bases: 6.

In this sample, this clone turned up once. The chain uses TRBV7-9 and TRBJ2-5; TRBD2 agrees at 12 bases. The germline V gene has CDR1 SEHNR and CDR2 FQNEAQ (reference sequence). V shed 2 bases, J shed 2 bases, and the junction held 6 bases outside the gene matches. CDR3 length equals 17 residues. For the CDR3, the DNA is TGTGCCAGCAGCTTAATAGCTAGCGGGAGGGCTCAAGAGACCCAGTACTTC. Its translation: CASSLIASGRAQETQYF.

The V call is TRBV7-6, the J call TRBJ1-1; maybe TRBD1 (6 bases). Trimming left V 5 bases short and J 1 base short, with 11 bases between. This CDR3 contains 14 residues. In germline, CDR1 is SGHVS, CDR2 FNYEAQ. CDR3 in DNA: TGTGCCAGCAGCGCCCTGGGGGCGAACACTGAAGCTTTCTTT. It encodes CASSALGANTEAFF.

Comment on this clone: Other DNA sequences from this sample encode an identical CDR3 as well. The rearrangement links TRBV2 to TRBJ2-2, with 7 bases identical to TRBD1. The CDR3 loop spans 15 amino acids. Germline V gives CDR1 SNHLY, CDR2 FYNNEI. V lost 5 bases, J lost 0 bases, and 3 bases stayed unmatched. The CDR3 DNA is TGTGCCAGCAGTTGGGACAGCCCGAACACCGGGGAGCTGTTTTTT. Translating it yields CASSWDSPNTGELFF. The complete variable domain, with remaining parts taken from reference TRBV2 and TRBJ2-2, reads EPEVTQTPSHQVTQMGQEVILRCVPISNHLYFYWYRQILGQKVEFLVSFYNNEISEKSEIFDDQFSVERPDGSNFTLKIRSTKLEDSAMYFCASSWDSPNTGELFFGEGSRLTVL.

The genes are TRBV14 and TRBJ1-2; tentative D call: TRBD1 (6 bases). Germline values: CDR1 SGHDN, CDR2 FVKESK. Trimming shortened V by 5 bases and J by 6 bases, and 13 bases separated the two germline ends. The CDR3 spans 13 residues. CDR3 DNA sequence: TGTGCCAGCAGCGGAAGGCCAGGGGATGGCTACACCTTC. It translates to CASSGRPGDGYTF.

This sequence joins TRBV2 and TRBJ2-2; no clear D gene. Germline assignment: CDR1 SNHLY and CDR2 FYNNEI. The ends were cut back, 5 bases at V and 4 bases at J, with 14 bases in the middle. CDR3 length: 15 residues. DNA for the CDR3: TGTGCCAGCAGTACGACGGTGGCTTCCACCGGGGAGCTGTTTTTT. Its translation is CASSTTVASTGELFF.

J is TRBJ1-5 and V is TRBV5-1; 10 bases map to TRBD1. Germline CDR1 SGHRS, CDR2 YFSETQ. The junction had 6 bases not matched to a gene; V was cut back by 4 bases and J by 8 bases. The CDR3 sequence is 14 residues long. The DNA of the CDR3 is TGCGCCAGCAGCGTGACAGGGGGCCTCGAGCCCCAGCATTTT. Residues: CASSVTGGLEPQHF.